One and the same sample provided the 7 T cell receptor beta chains below, sequenced in a study of radiation and T cells in renal cell carcinoma. The time point: blood 4 weeks post-SBRT, at nephrectomy. Treatment: 15 Gy SBRT to primary tumor, nephrectomy 4 weeks later. The assay was immunoSEQ multiplex PCR, and TCRdb's table has in-frame clones only and misses some. The table lists about 90,000 clones, 85% of them singletons, with roughly a tenth in the top ten. The sample here was blood, taken from a patient whose treatment included radiotherapy and nephrectomy. The receptors derive from a man aged 45 to 65 with renal cell carcinoma.

CDR3 residues: CASSLGTQANEQFF. The CDR3 DNA follows: TGCGCCAGCAGCTTGGGGACACAAGCCAATGAGCAGTTCTTC. The V and J genes are TRBV5-1 and TRBJ2-1, with D possibly matching TRBD1 (5 bases). The CDR3 consists of 14 residues. The V end was cut by 0 bases, the J end by 6 bases, with 10 bases between. From germline, CDR1 is SGHRS and CDR2 YFSETQ.

This chain links TRBV10-3 with TRBJ2-3; no definite D call. Trimming removed 6 bases from V and 0 bases from J, with 19 bases in between. This CDR3 is 17 amino acids long. The germline V gene has CDR1 ENHRY and CDR2 SYGVKD. The CDR3 DNA is TGTGCCATCAGCGTATCACCGGGCCTGGATAGCACAGATACGCAGTATTTT. Translating gives CAISVSPGLDSTDTQYF.

CDR3 loop: CASNTNGLVTDTQYF. CDR3 bases: TGTGCCAGCAACACGAACGGGTTGGTGACAGATACGCAGTATTTT. J is TRBJ2-3 and V is TRBV9; D gene unclear. Germline CDR1 reads SGDLS; CDR2 reads YYNGEE. The CDR3 is 15 residues long. V lost 6 bases and J lost 3, with 17 bases in between.

The chain uses TRBV5-1 and TRBJ2-7; D possibly matches TRBD1 or TRBD2 (5 bases each). The CDR3 extends over 14 amino acids. V lost 3 bases and J lost 5, with 15 bases in between. CDR1 is SGHRS and CDR2 is YFSETQ in the germline V gene. CDR3 amino acids: CASSSGREKDEQYF. CDR3 bases: TGCGCCAGCAGCTCTGGCAGGGAGAAGGACGAGCAGTACTTC.

This clone was picked up many times. V usage is TRBV4-2 and J usage is TRBJ1-1, with 7 positions matching TRBD1. Germline V gene data show CDR1 as LGHNA and CDR2 as YNFKEQ. The CDR3 sequence is 14 residues long. The V segment lost 3 bases and the J segment 4 bases; nucleotides outside the gene matches: 5. CDR3 sequence: CASSQVSGGTEAFF. In nucleotides, the CDR3 is TGTGCCAGCAGCCAGGTTTCAGGGGGCACTGAAGCTTTCTTT.

As to this clone: The junction shows a germline mismatch at one end, possibly a read error. The rearrangement links TRBV7-2 to TRBJ2-5; D is possibly TRBD1 (6 bases). The CDR3 totals 12 residues. Germline V CDR1 and CDR2: SGHTA, FQGNSA. The CDR3 coding sequence is TGTGCCAGCACCCTCCAAAGGGGGACGCCAGACTTC. It translates to CASTLQRGTPDF.

The CDR3 DNA reads TGTGCCAGCAGCCAAGTTGCGACCTACGAGCAGTACTTC. It translates to CASSQVATYEQYF. The rearrangement joins TRBV4-2 to TRBJ2-7; D unclear. This CDR3 contains 13 residues. Deletions cut 1 base from V and 2 bases from J, with 6 bases between. Germline V gene data show CDR1 as LGHNA and CDR2 as YNFKEQ.